These 29 T cell receptor beta chains were sequenced from one sample in a study of shared clonotypes between healthy human individuals. Clones were read by immunoSEQ multiplex PCR, and TCRdb kept only the in-frame ones, dropping some. The sample lists 1,500,000 or so clones; less than 99% were seen once. Input material: naive CD4+ T cells sorted from blood. Indicated subset: CD45RA+ positively selected. These receptors were obtained from a man aged 25-45 years in good health.

V gene TRBV5-1 combines with J gene TRBJ1-3; D is uncertain. Trimming took 3 bases from V and 0 from J, leaving 16 bases between them. The germline V gene has CDR1 SGHRS and CDR2 YFSETQ. This CDR3 has 17 amino acids. CDR3 nucleotides: TGCGCCAGCAGCTCGGAGGCACCGGGGAACTCTGGAAACACCATATATTTT. This codes for CASSSEAPGNSGNTIYF.

V usage is TRBV7-2 and J usage is TRBJ1-5, with unresolved D. Germline-derived CDR1 and CDR2 are SGHTA and FQGNSA. The CDR3 runs 15 residues. The V and J ends lost 5 bases and 0 bases respectively, with 11 bases between them. The CDR3 loop is CASSPGGNSNQPQHF. The CDR3 region has the DNA TGTGCCAGCAGCCCGGGCGGAAATAGCAATCAGCCCCAGCATTTT.

The chain couples TRBV18 to TRBJ2-7, with D possibly matching TRBD2 (6 bases). V dropped 3 bases and J dropped 7 bases, with 22 bases sitting between them. The CDR3 is 16 residues long. From germline, CDR1 is KGHSH and CDR2 LQKENI. The CDR3 DNA reads as TGTGCCAGCTCACCGGATTTACCGGGGTTCGGGAGTGAGCAGTACTTC. The encoded protein is CASSPDLPGFGSEQYF.

The V gene is TRBV6-6, the J gene TRBJ1-2, with TRBD1 identical over 7 bases. The CDR3 is made up of 13 amino acids. Per germline, CDR1 MNHNY and CDR2 SVGAGI (reference sequence). With V trimmed by 8 bases and J by 7 bases, 10 bases remained unmatched. CDR3 region: CASREAQGSGYTF. The CDR3 DNA reads as TGTGCCAGCCGAGAGGCACAGGGGAGTGGCTACACCTTC.

This clone was seen only once. Here the CDR3 reads CASSFLDRYTEAFF. Written as DNA, the CDR3 is TGTGCCAGCAGCTTCCTGGACAGATACACTGAAGCTTTCTTT. The V call is TRBV13, the J call TRBJ1-1, with a possible D match to TRBD1 (6 bases). V was trimmed by 3 bases and J by 3 bases, leaving 11 bases between them. Germline V lookup: CDR1 PRHDT, CDR2 FYEKMQ (reference sequence). This CDR3 comprises 14 residues.

The V and J genes are TRBV11-2 and TRBJ2-7; the D is unclear. Germline CDR1 is SGHAT and CDR2 is FQNNGV. The CDR3 is 17 residues long. The V end lost 5 bases, the J end lost 0 bases, and 20 bases lay between the germline ends. DNA of the CDR3: TGTGCCAGCAGCCCCCTCGGTAAAGGACGATCCTCCTACGAGCAGTACTTC. Amino acids: CASSPLGKGRSSYEQYF.

This sequence joins TRBV9 and TRBJ2-7, with TRBD2 identical over 8 bases. The germline CDR1 and CDR2 sequences are SGDLS and YYNGEE. The CDR3 covers 14 residues. Unmatched junction bases numbered 5, after V lost 3 bases and J lost 3 bases. In DNA form, the CDR3 reads TGTGCCAGCAGCGCCAGCACTAGCGGCTACGAGCAGTACTTC. As protein: CASSASTSGYEQYF.

The chain uses TRBV28 and TRBJ2-3; D unclear. The CDR3 spans 15 residues. Germline V gene sequence: CDR1 MDHEN, CDR2 SYDVKM. The V and J ends lost 5 bases and 1 base respectively, with 13 bases between them. CDR3: CASSTPGRRTDTQYF. CDR3 in DNA: TGTGCCAGCAGTACCCCAGGTCGTCGCACAGATACGCAGTATTTT.

This clone was observed once. The CDR3 protein is CASSVVRTGHGYTF. CDR3 nucleotide sequence: TGTGCCAGCAGCGTAGTCAGGACAGGGCATGGCTACACCTTC. The genes are TRBV9 and TRBJ1-2, with TRBD1 matching 8 bases. V trimming: 0 bases; J trimming: 6 bases; junction bases outside the gene matches: 4. Germline V CDR1 and CDR2: SGDLS, YYNGEE. CDR3 length equals 14 residues.

This clone was found once. The rearrangement joins TRBV23-1 to TRBJ2-7; 7 bases align to TRBD1. TRBV23-1 is an open reading frame whose function is uncertain. This CDR3 has 12 residues. The junction had 6 bases not matched to a gene; V was cut back by 8 bases and J by 5 bases. The chain's CDR3 is CASPDRVHEQYF. Here the CDR3 DNA reads TGCGCCAGCCCAGACAGGGTCCACGAGCAGTACTTC.

The V and J genes are TRBV6-1 and TRBJ1-2; 7 bases agree with TRBD1. V lost 2 bases and J lost 1; bases outside the gene matches: 7. CDR3 length: 16 residues. CDR1 MNHNS and CDR2 SASEGT come from the germline V gene. CDR3 loop: CASSERRDRNNYGYTF. DNA for the CDR3: TGTGCCAGCAGTGAACGAAGGGACAGAAATAACTATGGCTACACCTTC.

The genes are TRBV10-1 and TRBJ2-1; D remains unclear. Between the trimmed V and J ends, which lost 4 bases and 0 bases, there was a span of 10 bases. The germline V gene has CDR1 WNHNN and CDR2 SYGVQD (reference sequence). The CDR3 is 15 residues long. CDR3 region: CASSGLQSSYNEQFF. In DNA, the CDR3 is TGCGCCAGCAGTGGTTTGCAGAGCTCCTACAATGAGCAGTTCTTC.

The count of this clone is one. The V and J genes are TRBV19 and TRBJ2-1; 10 nucleotides agree with TRBD2. The CDR3 has 16 residues. Germline values: CDR1 LNHDA, CDR2 SQIVND (reference sequence). V shed 9 bases, J shed 5 bases, and the junction held 13 bases outside the gene matches. The CDR3 coding sequence is TGTGCCAGCAAAAAAGCGGGAGGGCCGATAAACAATGAGCAGTTCTTC. Translating it yields CASKKAGGPINNEQFF.

This chain links TRBV25-1 with TRBJ2-3; no clear D. Germline V gene data show CDR1 as MGHDK and CDR2 as SYGVNS. Trimming shortened V by 3 bases and J by 0 bases, and 7 bases separated the two germline ends. CDR3 length: 14 residues. This CDR3 is CASSDQESTDTQYF. The CDR3 DNA follows: TGTGCCAGCAGTGACCAGGAGAGCACAGATACGCAGTATTTT.

CDR3 sequence: CASSLVSGNSNQPQHF. The CDR3 DNA is TGTGCCAGCAGTTTAGTCTCCGGAAATAGCAATCAGCCCCAGCATTTT. This chain links TRBV28 with TRBJ1-5; D is ambiguous. The CDR3 is 16 residues long. CDR1 is MDHEN, CDR2 SYDVKM, per germline. Between the trimmed V and J ends, which lost 2 bases and 0 bases, there was a span of 11 bases.

This chain links TRBV7-8 with TRBJ2-2, with D hard to call. V was trimmed by 2 bases and J by 5 bases, leaving 3 bases between them. Per the germline V gene, CDR1 is SGHVS and CDR2 is FQNEAQ. The CDR3 is 12 residues long. CDR3 DNA sequence: TGTGCCAGCAGCTTAATAACCGGGGAGCTGTTTTTT. Translating gives CASSLITGELFF. Variable domain in full (rest from reference TRBV7-8 and TRBJ2-2): GAGVSQSPRYKVAKRGQDVALRCDPISGHVSLFWYQQALGQGPEFLTYFQNEAQLDKSGLPSDRFFAERPEGSVSTLKIQRTQQEDSAVYLCASSLITGELFFGEGSRLTVL.

The chain has TRBV10-1 and TRBJ2-3; D uncertain. The germline CDR1 and CDR2 sequences are WNHNN and SYGVQD (reference sequence). The V end was cut by 4 bases, the J end by 0 bases, with 8 bases between. The CDR3 is 14 residues long. For the CDR3, the DNA is TGCGCCAGCAGTGTTACACCTAGCACAGATACGCAGTATTTT. Protein sequence: CASSVTPSTDTQYF.

As to this clone: A junction boundary mismatches the germline segment, possibly from a read error. The chain recombines TRBV11-2 with TRBJ2-1; 9 positions agree with TRBD2. Germline CDR1 is SGHAT and CDR2 is FQNNGV. The CDR3 is 16 residues long. This CDR3 reads CASSLDSGSIYNEQFF. The CDR3 bases are TGTGCCAGCAGCCTAGATAGCGGGAGTATCTACAATGAGCAGTTCTTC.

The chain has TRBV27 and TRBJ2-2; D call uncertain. Germline CDR1 and CDR2: MNHEY and SMNVEV (reference sequence). There are 15 residues in the CDR3. Trimming left V 0 bases short and J 1 base short, with 6 bases between. For the CDR3, the DNA is TGTGCCAGCAGTTTATCTACACTGAACACCGGGGAGCTGTTTTTT. This encodes CASSLSTLNTGELFF.

Concerning this clone itself: At the DNA level, this CDR3 is encoded by other sequences in the same sample as well. The genes are TRBV9 and TRBJ2-7; tentatively, D is TRBD1 or TRBD2 (5 bases each). V lost 0 bases, J lost 2 bases, and 9 bases lay in between. CDR3 size: 14 residues. The V gene's germline CDR1 is SGDLS and CDR2 YYNGEE. Written as DNA, the CDR3 is TGTGCCAGCAGCGTAGAGTCGGGGCCCTACGAGCAGTACTTC. This sequence encodes CASSVESGPYEQYF.

The gene calls are TRBV5-4 and TRBJ1-3; D gene unclear. Germline lookup yields CDR1 SGHNT and CDR2 YYREEE (reference sequence). The CDR3 runs 14 residues. The V end lost 5 bases, the J end lost 2 bases, and 11 bases lay between the germline ends. Here the CDR3 reads CASRAGIAGNTIYF. The CDR3 DNA sequence: TGTGCCAGCAGGGCGGGAATCGCTGGAAACACCATATATTTT. The variable domain in full, completed from reference TRBV5-4 and TRBJ1-3, reads ETGVTQSPTHLIKTRGQQVTLRCSSQSGHNTVSWYQQALGQGPQFIFQYYREEENGRGNFPPRFSGLQFPNYSSELNVNALELDDSALYLCASRAGIAGNTIYFGEGSWLTVV.

The chain has TRBV6-1 and TRBJ2-3; a weak D match, TRBD1 (5 bases). Germline V gene lookup returns CDR1 MNHNS and CDR2 SASEGT. V was shortened by 4 bases and J by 4 bases, with 12 bases between the two germline ends. CDR3 length: 14 residues. Here the CDR3 reads CASSGPQGPDTQYF. DNA of the CDR3: TGTGCCAGCAGTGGCCCGCAGGGTCCAGATACGCAGTATTTT.

The chain couples TRBV19 to TRBJ2-7, with 9 positions matching TRBD1. V lost 5 bases and J lost 2; bases outside the gene matches: 7. The CDR3 contains 15 residues. Per germline, CDR1 LNHDA and CDR2 SQIVND (reference sequence). CDR3 bases: TGTGCCAGTAGTTCACAGGGGGCTTTGGCCTACGAGCAGTACTTC. The encoded protein is CASSSQGALAYEQYF.

This chain joins TRBV27 and TRBJ1-5; D gene uncertain. The ends were cut back, 3 bases at V and 2 bases at J, with 8 bases in the middle. This CDR3 is built from 14 residues. CDR1 MNHEY and CDR2 SMNVEV come from the germline V gene (reference sequence). The CDR3 DNA reads as TGTGCCAGCAGTTTCGTGGCGGGCAATCAGCCCCAGCATTTT. It translates to CASSFVAGNQPQHF.

The genes are TRBV5-4 and TRBJ1-3; D gene ambiguous. CDR3 length: 15 residues. The germline V gene encodes CDR1 SGHNT and CDR2 YYREEE (reference sequence). V lost 5 bases, J lost 0 bases, and 12 bases lay in between. Here the CDR3 reads CASSIDGISGNTIYF. CDR3 nucleotides: TGTGCCAGCAGTATCGACGGTATCTCTGGAAACACCATATATTTT.

The chain combines TRBV11-2 with TRBJ2-3; no firm D call. The CDR3 covers 15 residues. The germline V and J ends were trimmed by 2 bases and 2 bases, with 11 bases remaining between them. CDR1 SGHAT and CDR2 FQNNGV come from the germline V gene. The CDR3 sequence is CASSLMPPYTDTQYF. The CDR3 DNA reads as TGTGCCAGCAGCTTAATGCCACCCTACACAGATACGCAGTATTTT.

The chain is built from TRBV5-1 and TRBJ2-5, with 10 bases that match TRBD1. CDR1 is SGHRS and CDR2 is YFSETQ in the germline V gene. This CDR3 comprises 19 residues. Losses at the gene ends were 0 bases for V and 1 base for J; bases not matched to a gene: 12. The CDR3 nucleotides read TGCGCCAGCAGCTTGGGCGGACAGGGGGTTGAACTTAGCCAAGAGACCCAGTACTTC. Its protein product is CASSLGGQGVELSQETQYF. The full variable domain, completed using reference TRBV5-1 and TRBJ2-5, is KAGVTQTPRYLIKTRGQQVTLSCSPISGHRSVSWYQQTPGQGLQFLFEYFSETQRNKGNFPGRFSGRQFSNSRSEMNVSTLELGDSALYLCASSLGGQGVELSQETQYFGPGTRLLVL.

The rearrangement joins TRBV19 to TRBJ1-1, with TRBD1 identical over 8 bases. CDR1 and CDR2 from the germline V gene are LNHDA and SQIVND (reference sequence). CDR3 length: 15 amino acids. With 4 bases clipped from V and 6 bases from J, the junction kept 10 bases outside the gene matches. In DNA form, the CDR3 reads TGTGCCAGTAGTACCAGGACAGGGCATATTTCTGAAGCTTTCTTT. Protein product: CASSTRTGHISEAFF.

Concerning this clone: At the DNA level, this CDR3 is encoded by other sequences in the same sample as well. The rearrangement links TRBV28 to TRBJ1-2, with D hard to call. Trimming took 3 bases from V and 1 from J, leaving 0 bases between them. The CDR3 runs to 11 residues. Looked up from germline, CDR1 is MDHEN and CDR2 is SYDVKM. Written as DNA, the CDR3 is TGTGCCAGCAGTTTTAACTATGGCTACACCTTC. This translates into CASSFNYGYTF.